This TCR beta chain was captured by sequencing in a study of regulatory T cells in long-lasting Graves disease. The wider study: Persistence in Graves' disease required over 5 years of antithyroid drugs plus positive TSH receptor antibodies.

Study-level points and caveats: When disease was persistent, TRBV28, TRBJ1-2 and TRBJ2-5 were the favored segments.

Described time point: persistent/refractory GD, antithyroid drugs over 5 years with positive TRAb. PBMC RNA served as the TCR library source. The CDR3 covers 14 residues. Germline V gene data show CDR1 as MDHEN and CDR2 as SYDVKM. Trimming removed 6 bases at V and 2 bases at J, with 14 bases between. This clonotype was observed many times. Its target is not known. To make TCR beta libraries, researchers used iRepertoire HTBI primers and Arm-PCR of CDR3 regions. From the multiplex PCR reads, TCRdb called clonotypes with MiXCR, one entry per CDR3 protein. The data hold roughly 700,000 distinct CDR3 sequences, with about 32% observed a single time.

Sequences were derived from peripheral blood mononuclear cells (PBMCs), sampled when the disease was refractory, from a patient treated with antithyroid drugs. The receptor was derived from a female donor with Graves disease. The chain recombines TRBV28 with TRBJ2-7; D may be TRBD1 (6 bases). CDR3 nucleotides: TGTGCCAGCAGACACAGGGCTCACGCCTACGAGCAGTACTTC. Its translation: CASRHRAHAYEQYF.